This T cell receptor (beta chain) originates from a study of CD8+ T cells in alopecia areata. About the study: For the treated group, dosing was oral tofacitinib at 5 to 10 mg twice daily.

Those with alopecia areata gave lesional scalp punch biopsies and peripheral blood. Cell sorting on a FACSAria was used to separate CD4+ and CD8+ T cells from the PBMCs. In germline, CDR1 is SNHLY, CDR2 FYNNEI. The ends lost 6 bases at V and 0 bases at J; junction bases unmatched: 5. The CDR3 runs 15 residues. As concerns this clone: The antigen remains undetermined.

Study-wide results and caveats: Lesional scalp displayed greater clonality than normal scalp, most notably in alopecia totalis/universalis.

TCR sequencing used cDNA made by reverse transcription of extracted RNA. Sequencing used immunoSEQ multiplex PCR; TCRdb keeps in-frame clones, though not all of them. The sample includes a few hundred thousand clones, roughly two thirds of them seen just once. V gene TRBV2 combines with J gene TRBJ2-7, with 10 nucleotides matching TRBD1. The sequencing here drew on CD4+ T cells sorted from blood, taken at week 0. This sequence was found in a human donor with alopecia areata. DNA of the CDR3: TGTGCCAGCAGAGACAGGGGGCCTATCTCCTACGAGCAGTACTTC. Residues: CASRDRGPISYEQYF.